The clone carrying this TCR beta chain was counted a few times. A primer in the constant region served to generate TCR beta cDNA from 450 to 600 ng of total RNA. TCR beta libraries came from three nested multiplex PCR rounds using slightly modified ARM-PCR. TRBV1-TRBV30 forward primers paired with a C-beta reverse primer were used in the first two PCR rounds, which ran approximately 10 cycles each. TCRdb ran MiXCR on the multiplex PCR reads and lists one entry per CDR3 protein. The sample contains 90,000 to 150,000 distinct CDR3 sequences, about 59% of which appear only once. From roughly 21-30 mg of unsorted bulk tissue, DNA and RNA were co-extracted together. The entry originates in a study of tumor-infiltrating lymphocytes in primary liver carcinoma. The length of the CDR3 is 16 residues. The V and J ends lost 1 base and 8 bases, in that order; junction bases with no gene match: 8. Germline loops: CDR1 SGHVS, CDR2 FQNEAQ.

V is TRBV7-8 and J is TRBJ2-1; TRBD2 matches 10 bases. This TCR came from a woman aged 55-69 years with primary liver carcinoma and hepatitis B virus infection. Sequencing was done on a sample of liver tumor tissue from sampling region 1. The subset denotes: tumor region T1, superior pole. The CDR3, as DNA: TGTGCCAGCAGCTTAGTTTCTAGCGGGAGAGGGGATGAGCAGTTCTTC. Residues: CASSLVSSGRGDEQFF.